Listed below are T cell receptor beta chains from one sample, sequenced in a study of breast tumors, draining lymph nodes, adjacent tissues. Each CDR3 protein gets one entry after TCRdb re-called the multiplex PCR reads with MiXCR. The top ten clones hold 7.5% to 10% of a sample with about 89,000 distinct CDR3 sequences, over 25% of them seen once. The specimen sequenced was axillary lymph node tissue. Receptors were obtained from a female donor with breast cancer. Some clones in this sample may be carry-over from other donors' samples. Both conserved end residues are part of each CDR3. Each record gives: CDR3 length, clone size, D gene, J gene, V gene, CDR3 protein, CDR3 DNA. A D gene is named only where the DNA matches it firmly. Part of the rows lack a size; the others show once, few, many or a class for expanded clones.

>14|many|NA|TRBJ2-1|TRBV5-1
CASTWGSSYNEQFF
TGCGCCAGCACATGGGGGAGCTCCTACAATGAGCAGTTCTTC
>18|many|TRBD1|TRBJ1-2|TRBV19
CASSMARVRTGGNYGYTF
TGTGCCAGTAGTATGGCGAGAGTTCGGACAGGGGGGAACTATGGCTACACCTTC
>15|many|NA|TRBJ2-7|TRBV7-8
CASSLIFRGKDEQYF
TGTGCCAGCAGCTTAATCTTTCGGGGGAAGGACGAGCAGTACTTC
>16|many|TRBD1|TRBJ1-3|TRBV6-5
CASSYGQGFYGNTIYF
TGTGCCAGCAGTTACGGACAGGGTTTTTATGGAAACACCATATATTTT
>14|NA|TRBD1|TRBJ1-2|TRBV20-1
CSAIPAGGNSGYTF
TGCAGTGCTATTCCCGCAGGGGGTAACTCTGGTTACACCTTC
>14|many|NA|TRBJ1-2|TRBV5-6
CASSPSGSNYGYTF
TGTGCCAGCAGTCCATCCGGGAGCAACTATGGCTACACCTTC
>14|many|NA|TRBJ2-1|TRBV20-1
CSAPKLAIHNEQFF
TGCAGTGCCCCCAAGCTAGCGATCCACAATGAGCAGTTCTTC
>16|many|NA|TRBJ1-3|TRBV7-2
CASSLGRSISGNTIYF
TGTGCCAGCAGCTTGGGACGAAGCATCTCTGGAAACACCATATATTTT
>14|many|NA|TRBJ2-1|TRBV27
CASSLRTIYNEQFF
TGTGCCAGCAGTTTAAGGACAATCTACAATGAGCAGTTCTTC
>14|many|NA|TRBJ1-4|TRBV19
CASSRTPTNEKLFF
TGTGCCAGTAGTAGAACACCAACTAATGAAAAACTGTTTTTT
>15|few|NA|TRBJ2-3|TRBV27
CASSLSMTSTDTQYF
TGTGCCAGCAGTTTATCTATGACTAGTACAGATACGCAGTATTTT
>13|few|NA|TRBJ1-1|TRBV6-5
CASSSPGGTEAFF
TGTGCCAGCAGTTCACCGGGGGGCACTGAAGCTTTCTTT
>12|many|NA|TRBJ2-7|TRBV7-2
CASSLNPYEQYF
TGTGCCAGCAGCTTAAATCCCTACGAGCAGTACTTC
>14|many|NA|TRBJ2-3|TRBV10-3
CATWGSSGSPTQYF
TGTGCCACGTGGGGGAGCTCCGGGAGCCCTACGCAGTATTTT
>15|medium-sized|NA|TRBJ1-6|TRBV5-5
CASSLVGDRGSPLHF
TGTGCCAGCAGCTTGGTGGGGGATCGAGGTTCACCCCTCCACTTT
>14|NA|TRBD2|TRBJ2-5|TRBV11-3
CASSAGRAAGTQYF
TGTGCCAGCAGCGCCGGGAGGGCGGCGGGGACCCAGTACTTC
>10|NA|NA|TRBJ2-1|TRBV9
CASGETGQFF
TGTGCCAGCGGAGAGACAGGGCAGTTCTTC